A selection of T cell receptor beta chains follows, all from one sample in a study of OX40 agonist ivuxolimab in advanced cancers. Sequencing used immunoSEQ multiplex PCR; TCRdb keeps in-frame clones, though not all of them. Of 18,000 or so clones listed, approximately 83% are singletons. Sequenced material: CD4+ or CD8+ T cells sorted from blood, taken in a trial of the OX40 agonist ivuxolimab. The receptor source for this set is an adult with an advanced solid tumor such as melanoma, head and neck, liver or kidney cancer. The CDR3 runs from the conserved cysteine through the conserved F or W. A D gene is named only where the DNA matches it firmly. Clone size, where shown, is once, few, many, or a class for clones that have expanded.

>TRBD1|TRBJ1-1|.|TRBV2
TGTGCCAGCAGTGATGGGGTAGTAACGGCCAGGGGGACTGAAGCTTTCTTT
CASSDGVVTARGTEAFF
>TRBD1|TRBJ2-7|.|TRBV18
TGTGCCAGCTCACCAAGTCACAGGGGCGAGCAGTACTTC
CASSPSHRGEQYF
>.|TRBJ2-1|few|TRBV7-8
TGTGCCAGCAGCTTTATGACAGGAAACAATGAGCAGTTCTTC
CASSFMTGNNEQFF
>TRBD1|TRBJ2-7|.|TRBV5-6
TGTGCCAGCAGCGTAGCCGCCGCCGGGACAGCATCCTACGAGCAGTACTTC
CASSVAAAGTASYEQYF
>.|TRBJ1-4|.|TRBV28
TGTGCCAGCAGTCCCCTGGGTCTAAGGGAAAAACTGTTTTTT
CASSPLGLREKLFF
>.|TRBJ1-2|.|TRBV7-2
TGTGCCAGCAGCTTACGGGGGAGTAATGGCTACACCTTC
CASSLRGSNGYTF
>.|TRBJ1-4|.|TRBV5-1
TGCGCCAGCAGCCCGGGGGCGAGTAATGAAAAACTGTTTTTT
CASSPGASNEKLFF
>.|TRBJ2-1|.|TRBV6-6
TGTGCCGGCCGCTCCGCGGGCAATGAGCAGTTCTTC
CAGRSAGNEQFF
>.|TRBJ2-7|once|TRBV7-9
TGTGCCTGGAGTATCGGACAGCGCTACGAGCAGTACTTC
CAWSIGQRYEQYF
>.|TRBJ1-2|.|TRBV5-4
TGTGCCAGCCATCCCAGTGCGAGATCTTATGGCTACACCTTC
CASHPSARSYGYTF
>.|TRBJ2-1|.|TRBV5-1
TGCGCCAGCAGACGGCAGGGGGGGGCTGCTGCCTACAATGAGCAGTTCTTC
CASRRQGGAAAYNEQFF
>.|TRBJ2-7|.|TRBV11-2
TGTGCCAGCAGCTTCATGCAGACGGGCGAGCAGTACTTC
CASSFMQTGEQYF
>.|TRBJ1-6|.|TRBV6-6
TGTGCCAGCAGTTACTCTCTGAATTCACCCCTCCACTTT
CASSYSLNSPLHF
>.|TRBJ2-3|once|TRBV13
TGTGCCAGCAGCTCCCACGGGAGTACAGATACGCAGTATTTT
CASSSHGSTDTQYF
>.|TRBJ2-7|few|TRBV19
TGTGCCAGCTGGGACCAACGGGGTGGAAGGGACGAGCAGTACTTC
CASWDQRGGRDEQYF
>.|TRBJ1-3|.|TRBV5-6
TGTGCCAGCAGCTTGTTTGCGCTGACGGTAAACACCATATATTTT
CASSLFALTVNTIYF
>.|TRBJ2-7|.|TRBV6-1
TGTGCCAGCAGTGAATTGGCGCACCGCTCCTACGAGCAGTACTTC
CASSELAHRSYEQYF
>.|TRBJ2-5|.|TRBV5-5
TGTGCCAGCAGCCTCACGGGGGCCCAGGTGAAGACCCAGTACTTC
CASSLTGAQVKTQYF
>TRBD2|TRBJ2-5|.|TRBV7-9
TGTGCCAGCAGCGGGGGACTAGCGGCAGGGACCCAGTACTTC
CASSGGLAAGTQYF
>.|TRBJ2-5|.|TRBV27
TGTGCCAGCAGTTTATATGTTGGGTACCAAGAGACCCAGTACTTC
CASSLYVGYQETQYF
>TRBD2|TRBJ2-1|.|TRBV11-2
TGTGCCAGCAGCTTCCGACTAGCGGGAGTTGGTGAGCAGTTCTTC
CASSFRLAGVGEQFF
>.|TRBJ1-3|.|TRBV9
TGTGCCAGCAGCTCATACGACATGTCTGGAAACACCATATATTTT
CASSSYDMSGNTIYF
>TRBD2|TRBJ2-1|.|TRBV5-1
TGCGCCAGCAATCCGGGACTAGCGGCCTACAATGAGCAGTTCTTC
CASNPGLAAYNEQFF
>.|TRBJ2-1|.|TRBV7-6
TGTGCCAGCAGCTTAGCGGGGCGGGAACTTTACAATGAGCAGTTCTTC
CASSLAGRELYNEQFF
>.|TRBJ2-1|few|TRBV12-5
TGTGCTAGTGGCCCAGAAAGTAGCTCCTACAATGAGCAGTTCTTC
CASGPESSSYNEQFF
>TRBD2|TRBJ2-3|.|TRBV28
TGTGCCAGCACCCCCGGCGGGGGGATGAGTACAGATACGCAGTATTTT
CASTPGGGMSTDTQYF
>TRBD1|TRBJ1-3|.|TRBV11-2
TGTGCCAGCAGCTATTCGACAGGGACTGGAAACACCATATATTTT
CASSYSTGTGNTIYF
>TRBD1|TRBJ2-7|.|TRBV2
TGTGCCAGTAACAGGGGAACAAGCCCCGAGCAGTACTTC
CASNRGTSPEQYF
>TRBD1|TRBJ2-1|.|TRBV2
TGTGCCAGATCCGGGACAGGGGGAGGTGAGCAGTTCTTC
CARSGTGGGEQFF
>.|TRBJ2-2|.|TRBV7-3
TGTGCCAGCAGCTTACAGGACGCCAGTACCGGGGAGCTGTTTTTT
CASSLQDASTGELFF
>TRBD1|TRBJ1-3|.|TRBV7-6
TGTGCCAGCAGCCAGGGGGGGGGCACTGGAAACACCATATATTTT
CASSQGGGTGNTIYF
>TRBD2|TRBJ2-1|.|TRBV19
TGTGCCAGTAGCCGCGGGAGGTCCTACAATGAGCAGTTCTTC
CASSRGRSYNEQFF
>TRBD1|TRBJ1-1|once|TRBV28
TGTGCCAGCAGTATAACAGGGGCGGGGAACACTGAAGCTTTCTTT
CASSITGAGNTEAFF
>.|TRBJ1-4|.|TRBV19
TGTGCCAGTAGTATTGGGGACCGGGTGAGAGGGGAAAAACTGTTTTTT
CASSIGDRVRGEKLFF
>TRBD1|TRBJ1-1|.|TRBV7-9
TGTGCCAGCAGCGTTCCGGGACAGACAGCTTTCTTT
CASSVPGQTAFF
>TRBD1|TRBJ2-5|.|TRBV29-1
TGCAGCGTTTGGACAGGGGCCCAAGAGACCCAGTACTTC
CSVWTGAQETQYF
>.|TRBJ2-2|.|TRBV14
TGTGCCAGCAGCAAGGTGTTTGATTACACCGGGGAGCTGTTTTTT
CASSKVFDYTGELFF
>TRBD1|TRBJ2-5|once|TRBV5-1
TGCGCCAGCTCCCAGGACAGGCCCTGGGAGACCCAGTACTTC
CASSQDRPWETQYF
>.|TRBJ1-1|.|TRBV7-2
TGTGCCAGCAGCTTTCCCGCTAATCACCTGAACACTGAAGCTTTCTTT
CASSFPANHLNTEAFF
>TRBD1|TRBJ2-7|.|TRBV28
TGTGCTAGACCTACGGACAGGCTTAGGTCCTACGAGCAGTACTTC
CARPTDRLRSYEQYF
>.|TRBJ1-1|.|TRBV6-1
TGTGCCAGCAGTGAAATAAGAACAGCGGAAGCTTTCTTT
CASSEIRTAEAFF
>TRBD1|TRBJ1-1|.|TRBV2
TGTGCAGACGGGACAGGGTTTAACACTGAAGCTTTCTTT
CADGTGFNTEAFF
>TRBD1|TRBJ1-2|.|TRBV4-1
TGCGCCAGCAGCCCCCAGGACAGGTATTATGGCTACACCTTC
CASSPQDRYYGYTF